This record concerns one T cell receptor beta chain sequence. These data belong to a study of blood T cell repertoires in COVID-19. Study in general: The United States, Italy and Spain provided the acute and convalescent COVID-19 samples. The cDNA or gDNA used as material had been derived from T cells, B-cell-depleted T cells, or PBMCs.

Profiling relied on immunoSEQ multiplex PCR, and the TCRdb table lists in-frame clones only, not all of them. The sample yields 250,000 to 350,000 clones, roughly 86% seen once. Per germline, CDR1 SGHTA and CDR2 FQGNSA. With V trimmed by 5 bases and J by 15 bases, 13 bases remained unmatched. This CDR3 contains 14 residues. The age range of participants was 18 to 89 years, with residence in under 25 US areas. Sequencing was performed on PBMCs or T cells enriched from blood (not recorded which). The sequence came from a woman aged 45-59 years who had been exposed to COVID-19. J is TRBJ1-5 and V is TRBV7-2; 10 bases align to TRBD1. The DNA of the CDR3 is TGTGCCAGCAGCCCCGGGACAGGGGTCAACCGGGGGCATTTT. Amino acids: CASSPGTGVNRGHF.